This T cell receptor (beta chain) was sequenced during a study of T-cell reconstitution after alpha-beta-depleted transplantation in children. General study results and limits: Some patients' high day-60 TCRbeta diversity was attributed to recipient cells surviving conditioning. T-cell numbers and diversity, one year after transplant, stemmed largely from T cells that were newly produced. Alpha-beta T cells about two months after transplant reportedly derived from several hundred expanded graft clones.

The table lists this clonotype with many counts. Antigen unknown. Unique molecular identifiers featured in how the TCRbeta library was prepared. TCRdb itself ran the PCR reads through MiXCR, one entry per CDR3 protein. The sample comprises about 120,000 distinct CDR3 sequences, roughly 24% of which are singletons, and under 12% rests with the top ten. This clonotype was obtained from a male patient aged 2 to 10 who had a stem cell transplant for chronic granulomatous disease, so the T cells may come from the graft donor. The input for sequencing was PBMCs, mostly from graft donor cells, taken 180 days after TCRalphabeta/CD19-depleted stem cell transplant.

The CDR3 sequence: CSARSGRWVNEQFF. CDR3 bases: TGCAGTGCTAGGAGCGGGAGATGGGTAAATGAGCAGTTCTTC. This rearrangement joins TRBV20-1 to TRBJ2-1, with 8 bases that match TRBD2. The germline gives CDR1 DFQATT, CDR2 SNEGSKA (reference sequence). V lost 3 bases and J lost 7; bases outside the gene matches: 8. This CDR3 has 14 residues.